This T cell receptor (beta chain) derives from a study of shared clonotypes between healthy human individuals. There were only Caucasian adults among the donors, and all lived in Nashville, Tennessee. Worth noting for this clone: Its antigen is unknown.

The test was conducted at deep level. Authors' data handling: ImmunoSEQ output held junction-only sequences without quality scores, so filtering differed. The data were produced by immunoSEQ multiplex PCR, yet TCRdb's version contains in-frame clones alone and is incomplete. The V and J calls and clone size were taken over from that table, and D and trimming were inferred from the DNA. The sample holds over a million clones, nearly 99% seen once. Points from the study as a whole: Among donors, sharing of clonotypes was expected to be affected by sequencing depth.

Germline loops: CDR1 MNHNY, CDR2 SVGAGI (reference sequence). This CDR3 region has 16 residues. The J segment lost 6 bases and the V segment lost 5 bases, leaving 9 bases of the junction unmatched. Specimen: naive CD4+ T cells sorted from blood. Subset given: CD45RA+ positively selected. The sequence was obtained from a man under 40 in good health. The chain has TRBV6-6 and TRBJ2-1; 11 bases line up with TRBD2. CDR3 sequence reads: CASSRTGTSGTNEQFF. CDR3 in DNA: TGTGCCAGCAGTCGGACCGGGACTAGCGGAACCAATGAGCAGTTCTTC.